This entry concerns a single TCR beta chain. The data were obtained in a study of blood T cell repertoires in COVID-19. In the study overall: Material from acute and convalescent COVID-19 was sourced from the United States, Italy and Spain.

Adults between about 18 and 95 years of age took part from approximately 24 US areas. Participants had their cohort set by participant-reported clinical history. In Cohort 3, a recovered donor had either two negative PCRs, clearance, or symptom resolution. Sequenced by immunoSEQ multiplex PCR; TCRdb stores in-frame clones only, minus some. This table has roughly 250,000 clones, approximately 85% appearing once. The receptor was derived from a woman in her 30s who had recovered from COVID-19. The specimen was PBMCs or T cells enriched from blood (not recorded which).

Here the CDR3 reads CASSEGDTRDGYTF. The CDR3 DNA is TGTGCCAGCAGCGAGGGGGACACTAGGGACGGCTACACCTTC. The chain couples TRBV3-1 (or the pseudogene TRBV3-2) to TRBJ1-2; TRBD1 might be the D (6 bases). There are 14 residues in the CDR3. V dropped 5 bases and J dropped 8 bases, with 18 bases sitting between them. Looked up from germline, CDR1 is LGHDT and CDR2 is YNNKEL (reference sequence).